A single T cell receptor (beta chain) is shown here with its context. The germline V gene encodes CDR1 SGHDT and CDR2 YYEEEE. This CDR3 contains 14 residues. Deletions cut 0 bases from V and 5 bases from J, with 9 bases between. The data originate from a study of shared clonotypes between healthy human individuals. The method was immunoSEQ multiplex PCR; TCRdb's version includes in-frame clones alone and lacks a portion of them. The repertoire holds millions of clones, with more than 80% as singletons. The clonotype was recovered from a young man in good health. Some clones in this sample may be carry-over from other donors' samples. The genes are TRBV5-6 and TRBJ1-5; the D is unclear. The sample taken for sequencing was naive CD4+ T cells from PBMCs. The subset was: CD45RA+ positively selected. This CDR3 is CASSLGRIDQPQHF. The CDR3 bases are TGTGCCAGCAGCTTGGGGCGGATAGATCAGCCCCAGCATTTT.